This T cell receptor beta chain was recorded in a study of human T cells and chemical hapten exposure. From the RACE reads, TCRdb called clonotypes with MiXCR, one entry per CDR3 protein. Among approximately 52,000 distinct CDR3 sequences listed, 9.4% were seen once. The germline CDR1 and CDR2 sequences are LNHDA and SQIVND (reference sequence). This CDR3 is 13 amino acids long. The trim removed 6 bases at V and 8 bases at J, leaving 8 bases unmatched. Time point reported: pre-sensitization, week 0. Treatment noted: therapeutic diphenylcyclopropenone sensitization with weekly scalp DPC. The donor pool consisted of alopecia patients aged 18 to 70 years, considered suitable for DPC. This clonotype was observed many times.

Sequenced here: whole blood, sampled in connection with sensitization to the hapten diphenylcyclopropenone (DPC). The chain links TRBV19 to TRBJ1-2, with 8 bases fitting TRBD1. This clonotype originated in a woman between 35 and 50 years old with alopecia areata. Some clones in this sample may be carry-over from other donors' samples. CDR3 in DNA: TGTGCCAGTAGCGTGACTGGGACAGGCGGCTACACCTTC. Amino acids: CASSVTGTGGYTF.